The 9 T cell receptor beta chains listed next were all sequenced from one sample in a study of memory CD4+ T cells and cytomegalovirus serostatus. Single viable CD3+CD4+CD8-CD45RO+ cells were sorted as the memory CD4+ T cells. The table came from immunoSEQ multiplex PCR; TCRdb's copy has only in-frame clones and leaves some out. This sample has tens of thousands of clones; roughly 80% occur once, and the top ten carry over 0.7%. Source material: memory CD4+ T cells from blood. Every receptor here comes from an adult in good health and CMV-seronegative.

The chain uses TRBV27 and TRBJ2-7; TRBD2 matches 7 bases. The CDR3 covers 14 residues. The V segment lost 5 bases and the J segment 6 bases; nucleotides outside the gene matches: 10. Per germline, CDR1 MNHEY and CDR2 SMNVEV (reference sequence). CDR3 region: CASSVAGVVSEQYF. CDR3 in DNA: TGTGCCAGCAGTGTGGCGGGAGTAGTTAGCGAGCAGTACTTC.

With respect to this clone: Other DNA sequences from this sample encode an identical CDR3 as well. V usage is TRBV28 and J usage is TRBJ1-1, with unresolved D. Germline V gene data show CDR1 as MDHEN and CDR2 as SYDVKM. The V end lost 3 bases, the J end lost 4 bases, and 3 bases lay between the germline ends. The CDR3 spans 11 residues. The CDR3 region is CASSLSTEAFF. The CDR3, as DNA: TGTGCCAGCAGTTTGAGCACTGAAGCTTTCTTT.

The CDR3 DNA is TGTGCCAGCAGCAGCGACAGGATTAACACCGGGGAGCTGTTTTTT. It encodes CASSSDRINTGELFF. The V and J genes are TRBV7-8 and TRBJ2-2; D is possibly TRBD1 (6 bases). Trimming removed 5 bases at V and 2 bases at J, with 12 bases between. CDR1 is SGHVS, CDR2 FQNEAQ, per germline. The CDR3 has 15 residues.

The gene calls are TRBV6-6 and TRBJ2-3, with D perhaps matching TRBD1 or TRBD2 (5 bases each). CDR3 length: 12 amino acids. CDR1 MNHNY and CDR2 SVGAGI come from the germline V gene (reference sequence). Trimming took off 5 bases at V and 4 bases at J, with 7 bases between the two ends. The CDR3 DNA follows: TGTGCCAGCAGTCGAGGGGCAGATACGCAGTATTTT. Encoded protein: CASSRGADTQYF.

The chain employs TRBV5-1 and TRBJ2-7; D is uncertain. The CDR3 spans 16 residues. CDR1 is SGHRS and CDR2 is YFSETQ in the germline V gene. V shed 0 bases and J shed 2 bases, with 15 bases lying between them. The CDR3 DNA follows: TGCGCCAGCAGCTTGGGCCCCGCAGGTCTGGCCTACGAGCAGTACTTC. This translates into CASSLGPAGLAYEQYF.

This sequence joins TRBV19 and TRBJ2-7; D not certain. With 3 bases removed from V and 1 base from J, the gap between germline ends came to 7 bases. Germline lookup yields CDR1 LNHDA and CDR2 SQIVND (reference sequence). This CDR3 is built from 13 residues. The CDR3: CASSITRSYEQYF. The CDR3 DNA reads TGTGCCAGTAGTATCACGCGGTCCTACGAGCAGTACTTC.

This chain connects TRBV5-4 to TRBJ1-4; D is unresolved. The germline CDR1 and CDR2 sequences are SGHNT and YYREEE (reference sequence). Trimming stripped 3 bases from V and 8 bases from J, with 11 bases between. This CDR3 spans 13 amino acids. CDR3 region: CASSSDPGEKLFF. The CDR3 DNA reads TGTGCCAGCAGCTCGGACCCGGGGGAAAAACTGTTTTTT.

This sequence joins TRBV6-1 and TRBJ1-2, with 8 bases aligning to TRBD1. The CDR3 extends over 13 amino acids. CDR1 is MNHNS, CDR2 SASEGT, per germline. Trimming at V came to 4 bases and at J to 4 bases, leaving 2 bases not matched to a gene. CDR3 DNA: TGTGCCAGCAGTGCAGGGGGCGCCTATGGCTACACCTTC. It encodes CASSAGGAYGYTF.

This clone was counted between two and nine times. This rearrangement joins TRBV6-5 to TRBJ1-6, with a possible D match to TRBD1 (5 bases). CDR3 length equals 15 residues. V shed 6 bases and J shed 8 bases, with 17 bases lying between them. Germline V CDR1 and CDR2: MNHEY, SVGAGI. The DNA of the CDR3 is TGTGCCAGCAGCGACGGGCGCAGGGTCCATTCACCCCTCCACTTT. This translates into CASSDGRRVHSPLHF.